Detailed here is one TCR beta chain. This entry belongs to a study of CD8 T cells in Susac syndrome. Reverse transcription of about 0.45 to 1 ug RNA was performed with random hexamers. Each CDR3 protein is one row after TCRdb ran MiXCR on the immunoSEQ multiplex PCR reads. The sample consists of 200,000 to 250,000 distinct CDR3 sequences, roughly 90% of them appearing once. The CDR3 spans 13 residues. V shed 3 bases and J shed 1 base, with 4 bases lying between them. Germline-derived CDR1 and CDR2 are SEHNR and FQNEAQ (reference sequence). The TEMRA cells underwent FACS enrichment, while the CD8+ and CD4+ T cells underwent negative isolation.

The specimen was CD8+ T cells from PBMCs. V gene TRBV7-9 combines with J gene TRBJ2-1; no clear D. The receptor was isolated from a human donor with multiple sclerosis. The CDR3 DNA reads as TGTGCCAGCAGCTTTCAGTCCTACAATGAGCAGTTCTTC. It is translated as CASSFQSYNEQFF.